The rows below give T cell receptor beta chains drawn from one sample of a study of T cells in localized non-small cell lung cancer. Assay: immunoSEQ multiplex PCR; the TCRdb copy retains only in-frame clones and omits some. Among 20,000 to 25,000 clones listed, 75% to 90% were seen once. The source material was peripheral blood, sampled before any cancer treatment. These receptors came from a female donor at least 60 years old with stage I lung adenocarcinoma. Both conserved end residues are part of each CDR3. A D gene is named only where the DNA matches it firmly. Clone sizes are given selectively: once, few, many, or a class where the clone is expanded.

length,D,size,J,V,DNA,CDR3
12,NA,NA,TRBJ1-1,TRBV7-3,TGTGCCAGCAGCTTAACAGGGGCTGAAGCTTTCTTT,CASSLTGAEAFF
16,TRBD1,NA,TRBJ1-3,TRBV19,TGTGCCAGTAGTATCGCCGGGACAGGATATGGAAACACCATATATTTT,CASSIAGTGYGNTIYF
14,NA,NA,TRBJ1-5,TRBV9,TGTGCCAGCAGCGCAGGAGACGGCAATCAGCCCCAGCATTTT,CASSAGDGNQPQHF
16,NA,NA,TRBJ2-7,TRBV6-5,TGTGCCAGCAGTTACACTTCTTTAATGGGAACCTACGAGCAGTACTTC,CASSYTSLMGTYEQYF
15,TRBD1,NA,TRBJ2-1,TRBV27,TGTGCCAGCAGTCTAGGTGGGGACAGCTACAATGAGCAGTTCTTC,CASSLGGDSYNEQFF
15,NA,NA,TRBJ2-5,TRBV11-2,TGTGCCAGCAGCTCTCCCAGGGGGGGACAAGAGACCCAGTACTTC,CASSSPRGGQETQYF
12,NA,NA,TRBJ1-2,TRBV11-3,TGTGCCAGCAGCATGGGGGACTATGGCTACACCTTC,CASSMGDYGYTF
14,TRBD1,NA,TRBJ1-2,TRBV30,TGTGCCCATACCTTTGACAGGGGAGTCCATGGCTACACCTTC,CAHTFDRGVHGYTF
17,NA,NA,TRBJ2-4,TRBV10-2,TGCGCCAGCAGTGAAGTATTTGGGGGAATAGCCAAAAACATTCAGTACTTC,CASSEVFGGIAKNIQYF
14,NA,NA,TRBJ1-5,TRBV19,TGTGCCAGTAGTTGGAGTCAGCGAAATCAGCCCCAGCATTTT,CASSWSQRNQPQHF
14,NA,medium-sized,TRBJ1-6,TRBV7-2,TGTGCCAGCAGCTTAGTGGTGGGCACGCAGCCCCTCCACTTT,CASSLVVGTQPLHF
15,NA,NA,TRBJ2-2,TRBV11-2,TGTGCCAGCAGCGACATAGGGTTCAACACCGGGGAGCTGTTTTTT,CASSDIGFNTGELFF
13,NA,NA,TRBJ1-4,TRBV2,TGTGCCAGCAGCGGGGATTATAATGAAAAACTGTTTTTT,CASSGDYNEKLFF
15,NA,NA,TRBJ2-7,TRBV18,TGTGCCAGCTCACCACCGAAGGCGCAGGGCTACGAGCAGTACTTC,CASSPPKAQGYEQYF
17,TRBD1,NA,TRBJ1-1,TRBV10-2,TGCGCCAGCAGGGACAGGGAAGGATTGAACCAGAACACTGAAGCTTTCTTT,CASRDREGLNQNTEAFF
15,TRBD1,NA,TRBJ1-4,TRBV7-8,TGTGCCAGCAGCTTTAGGGGGGACAGAAATGAAAAACTGTTTTTT,CASSFRGDRNEKLFF
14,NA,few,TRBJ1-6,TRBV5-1,TGCGCCAGCAGCTTGGCGGGGGATAATTCACCCCTCCACTTT,CASSLAGDNSPLHF
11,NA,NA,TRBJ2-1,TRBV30,TGTGCCTGGAGTGTACGCTATGAGCAGTTCTTC,CAWSVRYEQFF
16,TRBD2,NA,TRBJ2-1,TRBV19,TGTGCCAGTAGGAGTGAGCGGGGGGGTATTGGAAATGAGCAGTTCTTC,CASRSERGGIGNEQFF
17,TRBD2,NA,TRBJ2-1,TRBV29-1,TGCAGCGCCGGTTTTCGCCTGTTGGCGGGAGTGGGCAATGAGCAGTTCTTC,CSAGFRLLAGVGNEQFF
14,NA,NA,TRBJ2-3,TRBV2,TGTGCCAGCAGCTCCGGGACTAGCACAGATACGCAGTATTTT,CASSSGTSTDTQYF
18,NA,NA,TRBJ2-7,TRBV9,TGTGCCAGCAGCGTAGAGTCGAGTGACATCGGATTCCACTACGAGCAGTACTTC,CASSVESSDIGFHYEQYF
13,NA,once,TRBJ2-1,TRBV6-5,TGTGCCAGCCTCCAACCCCCCCACAATGAGCAGTTCTTC,CASLQPPHNEQFF
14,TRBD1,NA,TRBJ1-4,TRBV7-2,TGTGCCAGCAGTTCCGGGACAGGGGGCGAAAAACTGTTTTTT,CASSSGTGGEKLFF
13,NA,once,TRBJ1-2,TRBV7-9,TGTGCCAGCAGCTTAGACCGTGAGGGCGGCTACACCTTC,CASSLDREGGYTF
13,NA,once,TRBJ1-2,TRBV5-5,TGTGCCAGCAGCTTGTGGGGGAGCTATGGCTACACCTTC,CASSLWGSYGYTF
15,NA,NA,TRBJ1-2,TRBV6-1,TGTGCCAGCAGTGAGTGGACGGGAGTTGGCTATGGCTACACCTTC,CASSEWTGVGYGYTF
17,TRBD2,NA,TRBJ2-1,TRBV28,TGTGCCAGCCTGGGGACTAGCGGGAGGGCCCGGTACAATGAGCAGTTCTTC,CASLGTSGRARYNEQFF
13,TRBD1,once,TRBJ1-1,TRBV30,TGTGCCTGGAGTACAACAGGGGACACTGAAGCTTTCTTT,CAWSTTGDTEAFF
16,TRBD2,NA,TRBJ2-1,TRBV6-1,TGTGCCAGCAGTGTTTATAGCGGGAGACGAGGGAATGAGCAGTTCTTC,CASSVYSGRRGNEQFF
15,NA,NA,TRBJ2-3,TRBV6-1,TGTGCCAGCAGTATAGGAGGCTCAAAGACAGATACGCAGTATTTT,CASSIGGSKTDTQYF
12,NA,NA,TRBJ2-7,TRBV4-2,TGTGCCAGCAGCCAAGATGCCTACGAGCAGTACTTC,CASSQDAYEQYF
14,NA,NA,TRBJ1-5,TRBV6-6,TGTGCCAGCAGTACGGGTTATAGCAATCAGCCCCAGCATTTT,CASSTGYSNQPQHF
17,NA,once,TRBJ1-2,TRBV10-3,TGTGCCATCAGTGAGTCGGCAGATGGGCAAGGTCGCTATGGCTACACCTTC,CAISESADGQGRYGYTF
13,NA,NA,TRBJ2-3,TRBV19,TGTGCCAGTAGTCGACTTAGCACAGATACGCAGTATTTT,CASSRLSTDTQYF
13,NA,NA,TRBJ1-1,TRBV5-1,TGCGCCAGCAGCTTGAGTAGATCCACTGAAGCTTTCTTT,CASSLSRSTEAFF
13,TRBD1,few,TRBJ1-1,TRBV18,TGTGCCAGCTCAATGGACAGGGACACTGAAGCTTTCTTT,CASSMDRDTEAFF
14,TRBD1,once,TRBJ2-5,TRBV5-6,TGTGCCAGCAGCTTAAGGGGACAGCAAGAGACCCAGTACTTC,CASSLRGQQETQYF
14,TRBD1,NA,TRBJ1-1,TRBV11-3,TGTGCCAGCAGCCCGAGACAGGGGATTAGAGAAGCTTTCTTT,CASSPRQGIREAFF
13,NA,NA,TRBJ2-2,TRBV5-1,TGCGCCAGCAGCATAGAGAACACCGGGGAGCTGTTTTTT,CASSIENTGELFF
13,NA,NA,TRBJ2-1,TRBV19,TGTGCCAGTAGTATGGGCCCCCTGACAGAGCAGTTCTTC,CASSMGPLTEQFF
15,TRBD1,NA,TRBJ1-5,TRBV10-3,TGTGCCATCAGTGAGGGACAGGCCTCGGATCAGCCCCAGCATTTT,CAISEGQASDQPQHF
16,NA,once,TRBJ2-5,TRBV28,TGTGCCAGCAGTCCCTCGGTGCGGGTCCGAGGGGAGACCCAGTACTTC,CASSPSVRVRGETQYF
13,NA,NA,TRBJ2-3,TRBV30,TGTGCCTGGAGCACTAGGTTAACAGATACGCAGTATTTT,CAWSTRLTDTQYF
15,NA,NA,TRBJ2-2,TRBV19,TGTGCCAGTGGGGTTGGAGGGATTAGCACCGGGGAGCTGTTTTTT,CASGVGGISTGELFF
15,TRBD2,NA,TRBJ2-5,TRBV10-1,TGCGCCAGCAGTGGTAGTAGCGGGGCCCAAGAGACCCAGTACTTC,CASSGSSGAQETQYF
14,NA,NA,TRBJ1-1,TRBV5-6,TGTGCCAGCAGCTTGGCCATGGTGAACACTGAAGCTTTCTTT,CASSLAMVNTEAFF
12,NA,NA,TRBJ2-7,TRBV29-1,TGCAGCGTTGAGGGGGGCCGCTACGAGCAGTACTTC,CSVEGGRYEQYF
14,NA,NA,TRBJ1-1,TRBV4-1,TGCGCCAGCAGCTACCCCGCCGCGAGGACTGAAGCTTTCTTT,CASSYPAARTEAFF
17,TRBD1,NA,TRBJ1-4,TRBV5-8,TGTGCCAGCAGCCCCCCCCCTACAGGGGGCGGGAGTGAAAAACTGTTTTTT,CASSPPPTGGGSEKLFF